Shown below are 28 T cell receptor beta chains from a single sample sequenced in a study of T cell repertoires in cytomegalovirus infection. Their recognized antigens are unknown. MiXCR was run by TCRdb on the reads, yielding one entry per CDR3 protein. Among 200,000 to 250,000 distinct CDR3 sequences listed, approximately 38% were seen once. This sample comprised CD8+ T cells from cultured PBMCs, obtained from culture after CMV antigen stimulation. The receptors come from a human donor in good health (CMV status not recorded). Some clones in this sample may be carry-over from other donors' samples.

The chain links TRBV7-9 to TRBJ1-6, with 9 bases aligning to TRBD1. V was pared by 5 bases and J by 8 bases, with 10 bases of the junction left unmatched. Germline V gene data show CDR1 as SEHNR and CDR2 as FQNEAQ (reference sequence). The CDR3 sequence is 16 residues long. The CDR3 protein is CASSPSRQGGDSPLHF. CDR3 DNA: TGTGCCAGCAGCCCCTCCCGACAGGGGGGTGATTCACCCCTCCACTTT.

The V and J genes are TRBV7-9 and TRBJ2-5; D is possibly TRBD1 (5 bases). Germline loops: CDR1 SEHNR, CDR2 FQNEAQ (reference sequence). The V end lost 5 bases, the J end lost 1 base, and 14 bases lay between the germline ends. The CDR3 contains 15 residues. The chain's CDR3 is CASSLMPGRQETQYF. Here the CDR3 DNA reads TGTGCCAGCAGCCTTATGCCAGGGCGCCAAGAGACCCAGTACTTC. The whole variable domain, remainder taken from reference TRBV7-9 and TRBJ2-5, is DTGVSQNPRHKITKRGQNVTFRCDPISEHNRLYWYRQTLGQGPEFLTYFQNEAQLEKSRLLSDRFSAERPKGSFSTLEIQRTEQGDSAMYLCASSLMPGRQETQYFGPGTRLLVL.

The chain is built from TRBV19 and TRBJ2-1, with TRBD1 identical over 10 bases. The germline V gene has CDR1 LNHDA and CDR2 SQIVND (reference sequence). The CDR3 totals 15 residues. Trimming cost V 5 bases and J 8 bases; bases outside gene matches: 9. The CDR3: CASSFRDRGGHEQFF. The CDR3 DNA follows: TGTGCCAGTAGTTTCCGGGACAGGGGCGGCCATGAGCAGTTCTTC.

This clonotype was seen only a few times. The V call is TRBV12-5, the J call TRBJ1-2; D unresolved. CDR3 length: 12 residues. Germline loops: CDR1 LGHNT, CDR2 FRNRAP. Trimming stripped 8 bases from V and 4 bases from J, with 11 bases between. CDR3 DNA sequence: TGTGCTAGTAGCGTAAACGTCTATGGCTACACCTTC. It encodes CASSVNVYGYTF.

This clonotype has only one observation. The CDR3 region has the DNA TGCAGTGCCGTAGACCCTAGGACTAGCAACGAGCAGTACTTC. Its protein is CSAVDPRTSNEQYF. V usage is TRBV20-1 and J usage is TRBJ2-7; TRBD2 matches at 8 bases. V was clipped by 6 bases and J by 5 bases; unmatched bases: 12. The CDR3 has 14 residues. Germline values: CDR1 DFQATT, CDR2 SNEGSKA (reference sequence).

The rearrangement links TRBV6-6 to TRBJ2-1; either TRBD1 or TRBD2 may fit D (5 bases each). Trimming pared 0 bases from V and 10 bases from J, leaving 7 bases between. This CDR3 is 12 amino acids long. Germline-derived CDR1 and CDR2 are MNHNY and SVGAGI (reference sequence). CDR3 loop: CASSYSGEEQFF. DNA of the CDR3: TGTGCCAGCAGTTACTCGGGGGAAGAGCAGTTCTTC.

In its sample, this clonotype ranks as medium-sized (0.01 to 0.1%). The chain has TRBV7-9 and TRBJ2-7, with a weak D call TRBD2 (6 bases). V was cut by 5 bases and J by 3 bases, with 8 bases left in between. Germline-derived CDR1 and CDR2 are SEHNR and FQNEAQ (reference sequence). The CDR3 consists of 12 residues. Here the CDR3 reads CASSPGGYEQYF. The DNA for the CDR3 is TGTGCCAGCAGCCCCGGGGGCTACGAGCAGTACTTC. Looking up the rest from reference TRBV7-9 and TRBJ2-7 gives the full variable domain: DTGVSQNPRHKITKRGQNVTFRCDPISEHNRLYWYRQTLGQGPEFLTYFQNEAQLEKSRLLSDRFSAERPKGSFSTLEIQRTEQGDSAMYLCASSPGGYEQYFGPGTRLTVT.

This clonotype was counted ten times or more. CDR3 coding DNA: TGTGCCAGCAGAATACTCCGCTTAAGCGGGAGTTTCTACAATGAGCAGTTCTTC. Residues: CASRILRLSGSFYNEQFF. The gene calls are TRBV28 and TRBJ2-1, with 8 bases aligning to TRBD2. Losses at the gene ends were 6 bases for V and 3 bases for J; bases not matched to a gene: 16. CDR1 MDHEN and CDR2 SYDVKM come from the germline V gene. The CDR3 runs to 18 residues.

The genes are TRBV7-3 and TRBJ1-1, with D maybe TRBD1 (6 bases). The CDR3 length is 15 residues. Between the trimmed V and J ends, which lost 5 bases and 2 bases, there was a span of 15 bases. Germline CDR1 SGHTA, CDR2 FQGTGA. The DNA of the CDR3 is TGTGCCAGCAGCCTAGCCGGGACACATAACACTGAAGCTTTCTTT. Its translation: CASSLAGTHNTEAFF. The full variable domain, rest sourced from reference TRBV7-3 and TRBJ1-1, is GAGVSQTPSNKVTEKGKYVELRCDPISGHTALYWYRQSLGQGPEFLIYFQGTGAADDSGLPNDRFFAVRPEGSVSTLKIQRTERGDSAVYLCASSLAGTHNTEAFFGQGTRLTVV.

The sample holds a few counts of this clonotype. This sequence joins TRBV6-6 and TRBJ2-3; D possibly corresponds to TRBD1 (5 bases). The V and J ends lost 2 bases and 1 base respectively, with 7 bases between them. Germline assignment: CDR1 MNHNY and CDR2 SVGAGI (reference sequence). There are 14 residues in the CDR3. The CDR3 protein is CASSYDSGTDTQYF. DNA for the CDR3: TGTGCCAGCAGTTACGACAGCGGCACAGATACGCAGTATTTT.

This clonotype was observed a few times. The J gene is TRBJ1-1, the V gene TRBV7-6; tentatively, D is TRBD1 (5 bases). Trimming stripped 1 base from V and 0 bases from J, with 9 bases between. Germline V gene data show CDR1 as SGHVS and CDR2 as FNYEAQ. This CDR3 has 15 residues. In DNA form, the CDR3 reads TGTGCCAGCAGCTTAGAGGGGATCATGAACACTGAAGCTTTCTTT. This translates into CASSLEGIMNTEAFF. The full variable domain, its missing parts supplied by reference TRBV7-6 and TRBJ1-1, is GAGVSQSPRYKVTKRGQDVALRCDPISGHVSLYWYRQALGQGPEFLTYFNYEAQQDKSGLPNDRFSAERPEGSISTLTIQRTEQRDSAMYRCASSLEGIMNTEAFFGQGTRLTVV.

A few counts support this clonotype. The V call is TRBV12-5, the J call TRBJ1-1; D is ambiguous. V lost 6 bases to trimming and J lost 0 bases, with 11 bases between them. Germline V gene sequence: CDR1 LGHNT, CDR2 FRNRAP. The CDR3 spans 14 residues. The CDR3 nucleotides read TGTGCTAGTGGGCGCGCCTCGGTGAACACTGAAGCTTTCTTT. This sequence encodes CASGRASVNTEAFF.

This clonotype has only a few counts. The CDR3, as DNA: TGTGCCAGCTTAGACAGGGAGAACACCGGGGAGCTGTTTTTT. It is translated as CASLDRENTGELFF. The chain recombines TRBV6-5 with TRBJ2-2; 7 positions match TRBD1. This CDR3 spans 14 amino acids. The trim removed 8 bases at V and 1 base at J, leaving 4 bases unmatched. Germline assignment: CDR1 MNHEY and CDR2 SVGAGI.

This clonotype was recorded a few times. The chain uses TRBV27 and TRBJ2-5; D gene ambiguous. Trimming took off 6 bases at V and 2 bases at J, with 16 bases between the two ends. In germline, CDR1 is MNHEY, CDR2 SMNVEV (reference sequence). The CDR3 runs to 15 residues. The CDR3 is CASRLLDPAQETQYF. The CDR3 nucleotides read TGTGCCAGCAGGCTACTCGACCCCGCACAAGAGACCCAGTACTTC.

The genes are TRBV7-6 and TRBJ2-7; maybe TRBD2 (5 bases). The CDR3 totals 13 residues. V was shortened by 5 bases and J by 2 bases, with 10 bases between the two germline ends. Germline V lookup: CDR1 SGHVS, CDR2 FNYEAQ. CDR3 loop: CASSVGEPYEQYF. In DNA, the CDR3 is TGTGCCAGCAGCGTTGGGGAGCCCTACGAGCAGTACTTC.

The chain joins TRBV29-1 to TRBJ2-6; 8 bases align to TRBD1. CDR3 length equals 15 residues. The germline CDR1 and CDR2 sequences are SQVTM and ANQGSEA. V was pared by 6 bases and J by 2 bases, with 6 bases of the junction left unmatched. The CDR3 reads CSVSDRDAGANVLTF. In DNA form, the CDR3 reads TGCAGCGTGTCGGACAGGGATGCTGGGGCCAACGTCCTGACTTTC.

Details on this clonotype: This may be a read error, as it is one base from a much larger clone. The CDR3 region is CASSVLPGLGIYVQYF. As DNA, the CDR3 is TGTGCCAGCAGTGTGTTACCGGGTCTTGGAATTTACGTGCAGTACTTC. V usage is TRBV7-2 and J usage is TRBJ2-7; D gene unclear. There are 16 residues in the CDR3. From germline, CDR1 is SGHTA and CDR2 FQGNSA.

The chain uses TRBV27 and TRBJ2-4; 7 nucleotides match TRBD1. V lost 3 bases to trimming and J lost 0 bases; unmatched junction nucleotides: 5. The CDR3 contains 16 residues. CDR1 is MNHEY, CDR2 SMNVEV, per germline (reference sequence). The CDR3 protein is CASSLDRLLAKNIQYF. The DNA of the CDR3 is TGTGCCAGCAGTTTGGACAGGCTACTAGCCAAAAACATTCAGTACTTC.

This chain uses TRBV28 with TRBJ2-7; D is ambiguous. Germline CDR1 and CDR2: MDHEN and SYDVKM. CDR3 length: 15 residues. Between the trimmed V and J ends, which lost 5 bases and 4 bases, there was a span of 18 bases. In nucleotides, the CDR3 is TGTGCCAGCAGTAGAGGAGTGGGGTCCACTTACGAGCAGTACTTC. It translates to CASSRGVGSTYEQYF.

The chain couples TRBV19 to TRBJ2-7; D remains ambiguous. V lost 6 bases and J lost 6, with 15 bases in between. Germline CDR1 is LNHDA and CDR2 is SQIVND (reference sequence). This CDR3 region has 13 residues. The CDR3 protein is CASSPAERTEQYF. The DNA for the CDR3 is TGTGCCAGTAGCCCGGCGGAACGAACCGAGCAGTACTTC.

The rearrangement links TRBV7-9 to TRBJ2-3; 14 bases map to TRBD2. This CDR3 has 13 residues. Germline V lookup: CDR1 SEHNR, CDR2 FQNEAQ (reference sequence). Trimming removed 8 bases from V and 13 bases from J; junction bases left unmatched: 8. CDR3 DNA sequence: TGTGCCAGCGGGACTAGCGGGGGACCAGAAAAGTATTTT. Encoded protein: CASGTSGGPEKYF.

A few counts support this clonotype. This rearrangement joins TRBV10-3 to TRBJ2-1; 13 bases line up with TRBD2. V shed 6 bases, J shed 5 bases, and the junction held 7 bases outside the gene matches. From germline, CDR1 is ENHRY and CDR2 SYGVKD. CDR3 length: 16 residues. CDR3 region: CAIRKGLAGLNNEQFF. DNA for the CDR3: TGTGCCATCAGGAAGGGACTAGCGGGACTAAACAATGAGCAGTTCTTC.

The rearrangement uses TRBV11-2 and TRBJ2-3; tentative D call: TRBD2 (7 bases). The CDR3 is made up of 15 amino acids. V was shortened by 3 bases and J by 7 bases, with 17 bases between the two germline ends. Germline V gene lookup returns CDR1 SGHAT and CDR2 FQNNGV. CDR3 sequence reads: CASSLEGGGFHTQYF. The CDR3 DNA reads as TGTGCCAGCAGCTTGGAGGGAGGGGGTTTCCATACGCAGTATTTT.

This clonotype appeared a few times. This chain uses TRBV7-6 with TRBJ2-3; D is possibly TRBD1 (5 bases). Germline CDR1 reads SGHVS; CDR2 reads FNYEAQ. The CDR3 runs to 14 residues. The V end lost 4 bases, the J end lost 4 bases, and 12 bases lay between the germline ends. The chain's CDR3 is CASSSRGPPDTQYF. DNA of the CDR3: TGTGCCAGCAGCTCAAGGGGTCCGCCAGATACGCAGTATTTT.

This clonotype has just one count. This chain joins TRBV7-6 and TRBJ2-2, with D unresolved. Trimming left V 5 bases short and J 4 bases short, with 11 bases between. The CDR3 runs 14 residues. Per the germline V gene, CDR1 is SGHVS and CDR2 is FNYEAQ. The CDR3 reads CASSLDKGTGELFF. The CDR3 DNA is TGTGCCAGCAGCCTAGACAAAGGCACCGGGGAGCTGTTTTTT.

This sequence joins TRBV4-2 and TRBJ2-1, with 12 bases aligning to TRBD2. CDR1 LGHNA and CDR2 YNFKEQ come from the germline V gene. CDR3 size: 17 residues. The trim removed 3 bases at V and 1 base at J, leaving 4 bases unmatched. In DNA form, the CDR3 reads TGTGCCAGCAGCCAGGTAGGGACTAGCGGGTCCTACAATGAGCAGTTCTTC. Its translation is CASSQVGTSGSYNEQFF.

The chain links TRBV7-9 to TRBJ2-7; unclear D gene. CDR1 is SEHNR, CDR2 FQNEAQ, per germline (reference sequence). The V and J ends lost 4 bases and 1 base respectively, with 8 bases between them. The CDR3 sequence is 13 residues long. The CDR3 bases are TGTGCCAGCAGCTCAACATCATCCTACGAGCAGTACTTC. Amino acids: CASSSTSSYEQYF.

This clonotype was detected a few times. V gene TRBV7-2 combines with J gene TRBJ2-7; no reliable D call. There are 14 residues in the CDR3. Trimming cost V 1 base and J 5 bases, with 12 bases left between them. Looked up from germline, CDR1 is SGHTA and CDR2 is FQGNSA. CDR3 bases: TGTGCCAGCAGCTTAGGCGGCGGTGTGGACGAGCAGTACTTC. Its translation is CASSLGGGVDEQYF.